This paragraph reports one T cell receptor beta chain. The antigen is undetermined. One junction end disagrees with the germline gene, perhaps due to a read error. Other nucleotide sequences from this sample produce the same CDR3. Germline V lookup: CDR1 MNHNS, CDR2 SASEGT. The CDR3 length is 8 residues. In the study's own analysis: Junction-only sequences without quality scores were provided by ImmunoSEQ, so filtering was different. The assay was immunoSEQ multiplex PCR, and TCRdb's table has in-frame clones only and misses some. V and J calls and clone size come straight from that table; D and trimming were deduced from the DNA. Of about 2.4 million clones listed, 80% to 95% are singletons. The data were taken from a study of shared clonotypes between healthy human individuals. General observations from the study: The study found lower generation probabilities in non-shared clonotypes than in those shared by all four donors.

V usage is TRBV6-1 and J usage is TRBJ2-7; maybe TRBD1 (5 bases). This clonotype was obtained from a man aged 18-30 years in good health. Some clones in this sample may be carry-over from other donors' samples. The sample comprised naive CD4+ T cells from PBMCs. Subset specified: CD45RA+ positively selected. As DNA, the CDR3 is TGTGCCAGCAGTGTTTGGACATTC. It is translated as CASSVWTF.